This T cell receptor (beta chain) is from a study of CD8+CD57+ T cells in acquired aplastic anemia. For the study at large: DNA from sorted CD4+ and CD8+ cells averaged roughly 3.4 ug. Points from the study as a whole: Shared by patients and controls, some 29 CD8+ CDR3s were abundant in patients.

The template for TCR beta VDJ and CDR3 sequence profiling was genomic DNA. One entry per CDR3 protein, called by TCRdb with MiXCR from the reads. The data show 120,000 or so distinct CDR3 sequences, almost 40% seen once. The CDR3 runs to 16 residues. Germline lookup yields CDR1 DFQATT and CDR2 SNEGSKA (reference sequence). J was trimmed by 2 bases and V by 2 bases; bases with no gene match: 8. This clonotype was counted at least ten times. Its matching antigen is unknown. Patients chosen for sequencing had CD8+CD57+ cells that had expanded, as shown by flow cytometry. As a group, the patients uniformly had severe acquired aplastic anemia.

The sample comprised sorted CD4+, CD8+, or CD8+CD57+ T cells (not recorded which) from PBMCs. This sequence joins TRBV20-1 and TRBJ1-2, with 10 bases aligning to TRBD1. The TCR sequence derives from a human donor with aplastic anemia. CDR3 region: CSARPPEGQGNYGYTF. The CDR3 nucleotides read TGCAGTGCTAGACCTCCTGAGGGACAGGGGAACTATGGCTACACCTTC.